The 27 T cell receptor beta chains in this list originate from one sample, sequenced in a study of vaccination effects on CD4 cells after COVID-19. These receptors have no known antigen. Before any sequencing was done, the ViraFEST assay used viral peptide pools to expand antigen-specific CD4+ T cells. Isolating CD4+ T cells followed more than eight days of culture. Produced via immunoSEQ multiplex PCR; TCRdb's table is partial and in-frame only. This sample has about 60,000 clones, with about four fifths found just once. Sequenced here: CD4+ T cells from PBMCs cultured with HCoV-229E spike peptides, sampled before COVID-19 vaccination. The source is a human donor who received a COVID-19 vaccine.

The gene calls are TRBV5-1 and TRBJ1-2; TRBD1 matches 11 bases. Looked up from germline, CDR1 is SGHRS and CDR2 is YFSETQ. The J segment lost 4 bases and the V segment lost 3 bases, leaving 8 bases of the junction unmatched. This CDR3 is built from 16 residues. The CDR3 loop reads CASSSQPGQGAYGYTF. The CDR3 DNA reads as TGCGCCAGCAGCTCGCAACCCGGACAGGGGGCCTATGGCTACACCTTC.

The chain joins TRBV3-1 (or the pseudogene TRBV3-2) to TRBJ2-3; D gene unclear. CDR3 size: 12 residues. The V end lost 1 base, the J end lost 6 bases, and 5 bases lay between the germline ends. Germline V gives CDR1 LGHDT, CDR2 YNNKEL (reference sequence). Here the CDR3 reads CASSQGTDTQYF. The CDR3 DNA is TGTGCCAGCAGCCAAGGAACTGATACGCAGTATTTT.

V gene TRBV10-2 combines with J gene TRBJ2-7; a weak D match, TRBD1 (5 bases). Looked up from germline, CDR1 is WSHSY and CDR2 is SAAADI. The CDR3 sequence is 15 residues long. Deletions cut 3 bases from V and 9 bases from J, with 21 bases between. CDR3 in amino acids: CASSDHGRLPQGQYV. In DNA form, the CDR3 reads TGCGCCAGCAGTGATCACGGACGACTGCCCCAGGGGCAGTACGTC.

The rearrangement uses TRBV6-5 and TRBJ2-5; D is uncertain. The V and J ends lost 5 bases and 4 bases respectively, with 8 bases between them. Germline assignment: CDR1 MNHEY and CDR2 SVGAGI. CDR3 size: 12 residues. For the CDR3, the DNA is TGTGCCAGCAGTAACCCCTTAGAGACCCAGTACTTC. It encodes CASSNPLETQYF.

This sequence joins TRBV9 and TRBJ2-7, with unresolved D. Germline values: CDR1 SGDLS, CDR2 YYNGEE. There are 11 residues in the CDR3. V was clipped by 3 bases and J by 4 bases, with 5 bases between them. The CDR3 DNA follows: TGTGCCAGCAGCGGGGCGTACGAGCAGTACGTC. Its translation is CASSGAYEQYV.

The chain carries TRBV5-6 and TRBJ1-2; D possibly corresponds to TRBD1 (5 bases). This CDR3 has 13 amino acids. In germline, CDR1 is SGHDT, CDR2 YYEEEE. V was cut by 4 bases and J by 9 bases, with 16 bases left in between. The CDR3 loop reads CASSPLRGASYTF. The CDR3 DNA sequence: TGTGCCAGCAGCCCCCTGCGAGGGGCCAGCTACACCTTC. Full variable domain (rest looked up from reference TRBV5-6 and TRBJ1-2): DAGVTQSPTHLIKTRGQQVTLRCSPKSGHDTVSWYQQALGQGPQFIFQYYEEEERQRGNFPDRFSGHQFPNYSSELNVNALLLGDSALYLCASSPLRGASYTFGSGTRLTVV.

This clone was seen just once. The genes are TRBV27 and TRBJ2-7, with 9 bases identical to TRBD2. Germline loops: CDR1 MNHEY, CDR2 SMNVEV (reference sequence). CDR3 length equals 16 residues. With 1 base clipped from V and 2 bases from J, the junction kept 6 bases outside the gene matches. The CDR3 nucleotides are TGTGCCAGCAGTTTATATGGCGGGGGGGCCACCTACGAGCAGTACGTC. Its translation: CASSLYGGGATYEQYV.

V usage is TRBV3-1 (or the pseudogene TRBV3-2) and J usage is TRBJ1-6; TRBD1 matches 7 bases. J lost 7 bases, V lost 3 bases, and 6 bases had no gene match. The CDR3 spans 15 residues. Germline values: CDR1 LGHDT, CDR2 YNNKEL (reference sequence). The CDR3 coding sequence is TGTGCCAGCAGCCAGGTCGGGACAGCGAATTCACCCCTCCACTTT. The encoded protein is CASSQVGTANSPLHF.

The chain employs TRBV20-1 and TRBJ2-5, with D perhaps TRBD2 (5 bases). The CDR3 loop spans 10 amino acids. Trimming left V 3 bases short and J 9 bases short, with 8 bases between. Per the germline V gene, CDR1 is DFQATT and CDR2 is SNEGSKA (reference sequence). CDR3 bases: TGCAGTGCTAGCAGGACTTCCCAGTACTTC. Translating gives CSASRTSQYF.

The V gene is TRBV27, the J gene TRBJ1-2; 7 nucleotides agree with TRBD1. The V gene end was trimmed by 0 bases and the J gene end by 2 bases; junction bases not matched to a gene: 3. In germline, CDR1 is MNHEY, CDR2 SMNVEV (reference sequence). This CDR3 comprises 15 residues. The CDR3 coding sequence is TGTGCCAGCAGTTTATCGACAGGGCTGAACTATGGCTACACCTTC. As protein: CASSLSTGLNYGYTF.

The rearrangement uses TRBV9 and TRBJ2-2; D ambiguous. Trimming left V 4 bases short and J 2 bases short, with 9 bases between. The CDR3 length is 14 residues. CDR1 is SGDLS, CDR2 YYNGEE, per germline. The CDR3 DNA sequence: TGTGCCAGCAGCCCTCTGGAAAACACCGGGGAGCTGTTTTTT. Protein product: CASSPLENTGELFF.

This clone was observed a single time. The CDR3 reads CASSAWRGSTDTQYF. For the CDR3, the DNA is TGTGCCAGCAGCGCTTGGCGGGGCAGCACAGATACGCAGTATTTT. The gene calls are TRBV7-2 and TRBJ2-3; perhaps TRBD2 as D (6 bases). CDR3 size: 15 residues. V shed 5 bases and J shed 0 bases, with 12 bases lying between them. Germline V gives CDR1 SGHTA, CDR2 FQGNSA.

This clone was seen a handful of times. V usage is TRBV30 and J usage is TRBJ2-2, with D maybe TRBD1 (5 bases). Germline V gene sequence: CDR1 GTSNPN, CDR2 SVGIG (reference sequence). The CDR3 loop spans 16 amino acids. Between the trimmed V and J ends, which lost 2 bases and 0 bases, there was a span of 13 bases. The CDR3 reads CAWSLGVFANTGELFF. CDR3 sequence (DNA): TGTGCCTGGAGTTTAGGGGTCTTCGCGAACACCGGGGAGCTGTTTTTT.

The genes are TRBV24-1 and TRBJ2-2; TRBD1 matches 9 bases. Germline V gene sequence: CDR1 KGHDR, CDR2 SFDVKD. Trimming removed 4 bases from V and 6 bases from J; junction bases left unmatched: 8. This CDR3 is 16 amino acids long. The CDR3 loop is CATSDPGTGRAGELFF. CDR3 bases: TGTGCCACCAGTGACCCGGGGACAGGGCGCGCCGGGGAGCTGTTTTTT.

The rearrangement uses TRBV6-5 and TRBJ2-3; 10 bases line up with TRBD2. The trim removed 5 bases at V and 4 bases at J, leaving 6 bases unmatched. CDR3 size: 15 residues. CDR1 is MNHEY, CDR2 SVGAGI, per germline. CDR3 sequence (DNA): TGTGCCAGCAGTAGGGAGCGGGGGGGGGCAGATACGCAGTATTTT. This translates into CASSRERGGADTQYF.

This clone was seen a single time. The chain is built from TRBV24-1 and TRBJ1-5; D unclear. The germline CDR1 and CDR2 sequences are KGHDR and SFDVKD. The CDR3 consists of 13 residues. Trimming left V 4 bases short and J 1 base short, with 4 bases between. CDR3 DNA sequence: TGTGCCACCAGTGACGCAAGCAATCAGCCCCAGCATTTT. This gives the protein CATSDASNQPQHF.

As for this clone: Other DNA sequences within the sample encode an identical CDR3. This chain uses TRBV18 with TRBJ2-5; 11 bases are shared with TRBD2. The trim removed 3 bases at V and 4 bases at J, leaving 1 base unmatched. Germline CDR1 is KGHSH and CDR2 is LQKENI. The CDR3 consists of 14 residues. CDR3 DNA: TGTGCCAGCTCACCTACTAGCGGGGGAGAGACCCAGTACTTC. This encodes CASSPTSGGETQYF.

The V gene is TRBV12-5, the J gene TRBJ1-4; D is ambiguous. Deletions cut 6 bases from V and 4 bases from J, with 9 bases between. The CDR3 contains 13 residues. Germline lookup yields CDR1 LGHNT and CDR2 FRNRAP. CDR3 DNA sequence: TGTGCTAGTGGCCGATGGGATAATGAAAAACTGTTTTTT. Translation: CASGRWDNEKLFF. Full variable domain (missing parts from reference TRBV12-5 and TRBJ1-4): DARVTQTPRHKVTEMGQEVTMRCQPILGHNTVFWYRQTMMQGLELLAYFRNRAPLDDSGMPKDRFSAEMPDATLATLKIQPSEPRDSAVYFCASGRWDNEKLFFGSGTQLSVL.

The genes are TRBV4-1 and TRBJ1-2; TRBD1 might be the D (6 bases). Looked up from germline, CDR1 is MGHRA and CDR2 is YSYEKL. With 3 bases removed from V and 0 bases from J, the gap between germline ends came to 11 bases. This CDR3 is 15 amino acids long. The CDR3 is CASSQSDSPNYGYTF. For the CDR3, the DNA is TGCGCCAGCAGCCAGTCGGACAGTCCTAACTATGGCTACACCTTC.

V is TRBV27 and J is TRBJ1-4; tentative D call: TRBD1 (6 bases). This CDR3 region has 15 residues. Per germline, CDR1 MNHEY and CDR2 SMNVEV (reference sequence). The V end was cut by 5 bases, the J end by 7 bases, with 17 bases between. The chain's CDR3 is CASSLQQGRSEKLFF. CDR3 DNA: TGTGCCAGCAGTCTCCAACAGGGAAGGAGTGAAAAACTGTTTTTT. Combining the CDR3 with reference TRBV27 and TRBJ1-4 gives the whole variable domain EAQVTQNPRYLITVTGKKLTVTCSQNMNHEYMSWYRQDPGLGLRQIYYSMNVEVTDKGDVPEGYKVSRKEKRNFPLILESPSPNQTSLYFCASSLQQGRSEKLFFGSGTQLSVL.

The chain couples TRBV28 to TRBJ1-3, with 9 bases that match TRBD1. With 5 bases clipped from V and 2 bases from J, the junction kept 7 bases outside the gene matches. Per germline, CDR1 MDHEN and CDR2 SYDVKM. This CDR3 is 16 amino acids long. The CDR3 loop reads CASSSPGTGTGNTIYF. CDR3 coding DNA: TGTGCCAGCAGTAGTCCCGGGACAGGGACTGGAAACACCATATATTTT. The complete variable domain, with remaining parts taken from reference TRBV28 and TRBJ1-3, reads DVKVTQSSRYLVKRTGEKVFLECVQDMDHENMFWYRQDPGLGLRLIYFSYDVKMKEKGDIPEGYSVSREKKERFSLILESASTNQTSMYLCASSSPGTGTGNTIYFGEGSWLTVV.

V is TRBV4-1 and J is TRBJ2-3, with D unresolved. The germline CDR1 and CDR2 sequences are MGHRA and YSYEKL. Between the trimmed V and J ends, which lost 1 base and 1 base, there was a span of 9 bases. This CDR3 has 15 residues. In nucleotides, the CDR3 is TGCGCCAGCAGCCAAGGTCCGACCGGCACAGATACGCAGTATTTT. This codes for CASSQGPTGTDTQYF.

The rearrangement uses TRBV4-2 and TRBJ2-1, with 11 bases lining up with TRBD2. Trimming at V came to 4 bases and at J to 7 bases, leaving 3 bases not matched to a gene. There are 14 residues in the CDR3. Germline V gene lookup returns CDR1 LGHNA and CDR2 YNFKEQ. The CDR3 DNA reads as TGTGCCAGCAGCCGGCGACTAGCGGGGAATGAGCAGTTCTTC. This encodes CASSRRLAGNEQFF.

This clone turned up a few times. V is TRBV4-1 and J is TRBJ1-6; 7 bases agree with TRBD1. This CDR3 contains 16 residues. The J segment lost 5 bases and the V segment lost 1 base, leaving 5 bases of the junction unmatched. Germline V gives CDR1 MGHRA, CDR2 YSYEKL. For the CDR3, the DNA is TGCGCCAGCAGCCAAGTACCGACAGGGAATAATTCACCCCTCCACTTT. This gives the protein CASSQVPTGNNSPLHF.

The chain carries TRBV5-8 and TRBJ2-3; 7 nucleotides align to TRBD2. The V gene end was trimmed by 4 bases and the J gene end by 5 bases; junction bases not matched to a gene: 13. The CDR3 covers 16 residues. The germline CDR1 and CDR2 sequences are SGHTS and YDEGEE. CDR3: CASSPRWRGLIDTQYF. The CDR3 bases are TGTGCCAGCAGCCCACGGTGGCGGGGGTTGATAGATACGCAGTATTTT.

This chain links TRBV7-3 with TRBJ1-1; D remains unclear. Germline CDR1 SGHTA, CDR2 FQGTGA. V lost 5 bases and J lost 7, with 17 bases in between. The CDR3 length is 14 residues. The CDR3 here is CASSPRAVSSEAFF. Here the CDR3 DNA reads TGTGCCAGCAGCCCACGGGCAGTGAGCAGTGAAGCTTTCTTT.

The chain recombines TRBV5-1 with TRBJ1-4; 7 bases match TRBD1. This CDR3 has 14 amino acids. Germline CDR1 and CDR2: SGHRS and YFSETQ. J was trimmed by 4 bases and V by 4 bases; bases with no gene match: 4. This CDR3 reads CASSQGQINEKLFF. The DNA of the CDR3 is TGCGCCAGCAGCCAGGGACAGATTAATGAAAAACTGTTTTTT. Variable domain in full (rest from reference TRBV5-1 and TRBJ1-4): KAGVTQTPRYLIKTRGQQVTLSCSPISGHRSVSWYQQTPGQGLQFLFEYFSETQRNKGNFPGRFSGRQFSNSRSEMNVSTLELGDSALYLCASSQGQINEKLFFGSGTQLSVL.